This T cell receptor (beta chain) is drawn from a study of blood T cell repertoires in COVID-19. In the original processing: It was from reference gene primer amplification that nucleated cell counts were estimated. Using immunoSEQ multiplex PCR, the repertoire was profiled, and TCRdb retains in-frame clones only, with some absent. V, J and clone size derive from that table, while D and trimming were established from the DNA sequence. The sample includes 200,000 to 250,000 clones, more than 80% of them seen just once. The CDR3 is 14 amino acids. Germline CDR1 is MDHEN and CDR2 is SYDVKM. V was pared by 8 bases and J by 4 bases, with 5 bases of the junction left unmatched. This clone was counted a single time.

Sequences were obtained from peripheral blood. The genes are TRBV28 and TRBJ1-3, with TRBD1 matching over 10 bases. This sequence originates from a woman older than 75 with COVID-19, enrolled during active disease. The CDR3 region has the DNA TGTGCCAGCCGACAGGGGGCGCGGGGAAACACCATATATTTT. Amino acids: CASRQGARGNTIYF.